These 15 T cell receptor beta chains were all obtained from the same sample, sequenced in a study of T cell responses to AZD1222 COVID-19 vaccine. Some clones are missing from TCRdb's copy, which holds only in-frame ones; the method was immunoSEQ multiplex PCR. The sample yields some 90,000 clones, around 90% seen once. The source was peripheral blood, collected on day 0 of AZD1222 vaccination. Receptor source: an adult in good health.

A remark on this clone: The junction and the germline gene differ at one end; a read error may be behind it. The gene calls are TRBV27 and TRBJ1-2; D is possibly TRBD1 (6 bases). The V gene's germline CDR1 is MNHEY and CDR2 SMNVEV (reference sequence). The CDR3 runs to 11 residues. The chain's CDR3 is CVSGGNYGYTF. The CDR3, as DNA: TGTGTCAGCGGGGGCAACTATGGCTACACCTTC.

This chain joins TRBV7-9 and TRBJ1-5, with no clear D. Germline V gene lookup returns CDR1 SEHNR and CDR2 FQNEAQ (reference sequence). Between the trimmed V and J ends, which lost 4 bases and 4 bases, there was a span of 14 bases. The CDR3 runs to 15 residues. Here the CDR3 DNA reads TGTGCCAGCAGCTCGTCGGTGTACGGTAATCAGCCCCAGCATTTT. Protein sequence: CASSSSVYGNQPQHF.

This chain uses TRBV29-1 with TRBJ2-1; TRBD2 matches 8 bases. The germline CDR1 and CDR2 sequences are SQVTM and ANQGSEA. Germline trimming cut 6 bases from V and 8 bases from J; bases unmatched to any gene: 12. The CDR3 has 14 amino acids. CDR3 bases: TGCAGCGTGAGGCCGGGACGGGAGGGTCATGAGCAGTTCTTC. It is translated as CSVRPGREGHEQFF.

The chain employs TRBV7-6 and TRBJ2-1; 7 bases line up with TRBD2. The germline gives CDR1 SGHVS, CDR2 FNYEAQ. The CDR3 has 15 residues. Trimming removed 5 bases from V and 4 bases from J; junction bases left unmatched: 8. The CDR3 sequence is CASSGMSGAYNEQFF. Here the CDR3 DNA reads TGTGCCAGCAGCGGTATGAGCGGGGCATACAATGAGCAGTTCTTC.

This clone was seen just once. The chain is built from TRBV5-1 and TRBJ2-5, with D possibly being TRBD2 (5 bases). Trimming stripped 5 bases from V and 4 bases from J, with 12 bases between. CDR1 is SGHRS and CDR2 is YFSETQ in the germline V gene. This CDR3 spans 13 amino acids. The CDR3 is CASRVWGVETQYF. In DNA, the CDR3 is TGCGCCAGCAGGGTGTGGGGAGTAGAGACCCAGTACTTC.

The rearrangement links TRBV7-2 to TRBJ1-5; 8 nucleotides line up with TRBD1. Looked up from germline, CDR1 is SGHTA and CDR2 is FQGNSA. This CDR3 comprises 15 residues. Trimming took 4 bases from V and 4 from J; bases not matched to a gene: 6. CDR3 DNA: TGTGCCAGCAGCTCCCGGACAGGGCATAATCAGCCCCAGCATTTT. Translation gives CASSSRTGHNQPQHF.

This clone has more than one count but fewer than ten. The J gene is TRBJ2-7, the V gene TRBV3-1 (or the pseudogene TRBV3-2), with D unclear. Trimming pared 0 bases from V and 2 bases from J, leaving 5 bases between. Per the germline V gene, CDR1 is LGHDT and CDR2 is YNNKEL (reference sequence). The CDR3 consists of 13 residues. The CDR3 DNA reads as TGTGCCAGCAGCCAAGATGGACCCTACGAGCAGTACTTC. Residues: CASSQDGPYEQYF.

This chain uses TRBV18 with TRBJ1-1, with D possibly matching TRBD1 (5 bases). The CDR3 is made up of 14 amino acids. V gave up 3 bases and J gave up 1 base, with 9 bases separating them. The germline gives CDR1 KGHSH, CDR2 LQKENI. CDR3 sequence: CASSPRGQNTEAFF. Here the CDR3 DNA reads TGTGCCAGCTCACCTAGGGGCCAGAACACTGAAGCTTTCTTT.

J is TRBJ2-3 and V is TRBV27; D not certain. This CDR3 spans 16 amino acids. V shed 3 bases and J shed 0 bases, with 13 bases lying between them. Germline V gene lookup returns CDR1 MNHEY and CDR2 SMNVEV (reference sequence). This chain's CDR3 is CASSFRSAGSTDTQYF. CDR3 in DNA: TGTGCCAGCAGTTTTCGATCAGCTGGGAGCACAGATACGCAGTATTTT.

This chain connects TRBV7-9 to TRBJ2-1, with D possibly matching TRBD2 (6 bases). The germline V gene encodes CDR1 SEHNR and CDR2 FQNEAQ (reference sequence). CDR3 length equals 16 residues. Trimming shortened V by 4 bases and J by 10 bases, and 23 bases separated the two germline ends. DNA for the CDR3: TGTGCCAGCAGCTCCAGGACTAAGACACGCGAGGGGGAGCAGTTCTTC. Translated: CASSSRTKTREGEQFF.

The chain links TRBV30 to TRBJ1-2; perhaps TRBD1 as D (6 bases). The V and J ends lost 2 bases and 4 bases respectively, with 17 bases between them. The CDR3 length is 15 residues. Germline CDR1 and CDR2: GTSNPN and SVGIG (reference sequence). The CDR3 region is CAWSPPGARSYGYTF. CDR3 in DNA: TGTGCCTGGAGTCCACCGGGGGCGCGGAGCTATGGCTACACCTTC.

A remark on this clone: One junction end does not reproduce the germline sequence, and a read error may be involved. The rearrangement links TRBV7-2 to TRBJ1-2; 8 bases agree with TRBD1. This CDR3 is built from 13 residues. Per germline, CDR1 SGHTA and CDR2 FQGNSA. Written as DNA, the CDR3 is TGTGCCAGCACCTTAGACAGGGGCTATGGCTACACCTTC. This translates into CASTLDRGYGYTF.

In DNA, the CDR3 is TGCGCCAGCAGCTTTAGACAGGGGAGCACAGATACGCAGTATTTT. Its protein product is CASSFRQGSTDTQYF. The V call is TRBV5-1, the J call TRBJ2-3; 8 positions match TRBD1. This CDR3 region has 15 residues. CDR1 is SGHRS and CDR2 is YFSETQ in the germline V gene. V lost 2 bases, J lost 0 bases, and 2 bases stayed unmatched.

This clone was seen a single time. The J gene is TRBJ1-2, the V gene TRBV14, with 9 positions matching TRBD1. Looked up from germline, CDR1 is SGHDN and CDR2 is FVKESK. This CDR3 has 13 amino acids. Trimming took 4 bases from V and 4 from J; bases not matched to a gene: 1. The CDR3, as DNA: TGTGCCAGCAGCCCGGGACAGGGCTATGGCTACACCTTC. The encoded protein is CASSPGQGYGYTF. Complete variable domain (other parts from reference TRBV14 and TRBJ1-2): EAGVTQFPSHSVIEKGQTVTLRCDPISGHDNLYWYRRVMGKEIKFLLHFVKESKQDESGMPNNRFLAERTGGTYSTLKVQPAELEDSGVYFCASSPGQGYGYTFGSGTRLTVV.

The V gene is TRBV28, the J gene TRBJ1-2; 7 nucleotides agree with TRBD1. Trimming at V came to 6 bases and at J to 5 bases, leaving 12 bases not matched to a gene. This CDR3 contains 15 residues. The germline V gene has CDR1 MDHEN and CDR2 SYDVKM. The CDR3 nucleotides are TGTGCCAGCAGGGGCATCCGGGACAGTAATTATGGCTACACCTTC. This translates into CASRGIRDSNYGYTF.